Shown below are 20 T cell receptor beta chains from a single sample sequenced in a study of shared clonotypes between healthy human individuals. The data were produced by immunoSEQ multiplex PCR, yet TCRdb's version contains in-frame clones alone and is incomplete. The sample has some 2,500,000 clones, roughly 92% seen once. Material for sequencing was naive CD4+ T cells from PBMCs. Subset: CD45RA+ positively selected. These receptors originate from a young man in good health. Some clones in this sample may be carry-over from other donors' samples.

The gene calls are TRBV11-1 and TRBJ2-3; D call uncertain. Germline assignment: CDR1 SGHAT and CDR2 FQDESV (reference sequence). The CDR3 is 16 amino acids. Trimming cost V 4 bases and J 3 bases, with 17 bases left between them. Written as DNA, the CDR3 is TGTGCCAGCAGCTCTGGTAGAGTCGGACCGACAGATACGCAGTATTTT. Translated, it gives CASSSGRVGPTDTQYF.

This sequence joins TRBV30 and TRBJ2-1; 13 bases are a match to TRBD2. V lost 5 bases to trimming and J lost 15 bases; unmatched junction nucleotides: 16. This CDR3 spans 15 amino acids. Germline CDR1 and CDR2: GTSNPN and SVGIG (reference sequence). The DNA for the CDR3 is TGTGCCTGGGTCCCGGGACTAGCGGGACCGGCCGGCGGGTTCTTC. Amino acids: CAWVPGLAGPAGGFF. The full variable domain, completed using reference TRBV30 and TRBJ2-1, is SQTIHQWPATLVQPVGSPLSLECTVEGTSNPNLYWYRQAAGRGLQLLFYSVGIGQISSEVPQNLSASRPQDRQFILSSKKLLLSDSGFYLCAWVPGLAGPAGGFFGPGTRLTVL.

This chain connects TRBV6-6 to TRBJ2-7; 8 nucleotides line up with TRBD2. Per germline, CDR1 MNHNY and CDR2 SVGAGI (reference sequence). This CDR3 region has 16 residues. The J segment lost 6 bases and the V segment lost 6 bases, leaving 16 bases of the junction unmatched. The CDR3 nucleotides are TGTGCCAGCAGCCGCCCCTTAGCGGGAAGTGCTGCCGAGCAGTACTTC. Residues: CASSRPLAGSAAEQYF.

CDR3 sequence reads: CASSGYGAGNGYTF. The CDR3 DNA follows: TGTGCCAGCAGTGGATACGGGGCAGGGAATGGCTACACCTTC. The V gene is TRBV27, the J gene TRBJ1-2; D is perhaps TRBD1 (5 bases). The CDR3 consists of 14 residues. Trimming left V 5 bases short and J 6 bases short, with 16 bases between. Per the germline V gene, CDR1 is MNHEY and CDR2 is SMNVEV (reference sequence).

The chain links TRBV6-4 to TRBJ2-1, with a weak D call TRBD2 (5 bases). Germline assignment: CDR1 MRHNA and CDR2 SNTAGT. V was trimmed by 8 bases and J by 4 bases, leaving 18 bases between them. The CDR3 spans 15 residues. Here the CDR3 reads CASARDPSYYNEQFF. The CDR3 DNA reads TGTGCCAGCGCTAGAGATCCTAGCTATTACAATGAGCAGTTCTTC.

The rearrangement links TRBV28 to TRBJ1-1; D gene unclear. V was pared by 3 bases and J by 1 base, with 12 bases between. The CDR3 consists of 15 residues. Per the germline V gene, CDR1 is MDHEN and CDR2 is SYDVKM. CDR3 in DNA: TGTGCCAGCAGTTTGGTAGGGAGGTCGAACACTGAAGCTTTCTTT. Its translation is CASSLVGRSNTEAFF.

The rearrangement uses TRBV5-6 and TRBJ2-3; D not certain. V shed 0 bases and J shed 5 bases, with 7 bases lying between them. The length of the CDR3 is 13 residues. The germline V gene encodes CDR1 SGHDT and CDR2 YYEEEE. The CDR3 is CASSLGRVDTQYF. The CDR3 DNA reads TGTGCCAGCAGCTTGGGTCGGGTAGATACGCAGTATTTT.

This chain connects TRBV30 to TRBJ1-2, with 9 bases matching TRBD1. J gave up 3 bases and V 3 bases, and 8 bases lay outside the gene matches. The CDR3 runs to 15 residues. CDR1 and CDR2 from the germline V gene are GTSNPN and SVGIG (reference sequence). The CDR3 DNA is TGTGCCTGGAGCCCCGGGGACAGGGACTACTATGGCTACACCTTC. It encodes CAWSPGDRDYYGYTF.

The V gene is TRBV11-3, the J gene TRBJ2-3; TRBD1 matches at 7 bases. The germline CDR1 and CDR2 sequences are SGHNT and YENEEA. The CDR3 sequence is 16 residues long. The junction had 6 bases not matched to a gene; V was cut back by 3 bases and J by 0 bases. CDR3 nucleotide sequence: TGTGCCAGCAGCTTGCGACAGGGTGGTAGCACAGATACGCAGTATTTT. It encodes CASSLRQGGSTDTQYF. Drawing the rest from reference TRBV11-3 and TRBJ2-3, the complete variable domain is EAGVVQSPRYKIIEKKQPVAFWCNPISGHNTLYWYLQNLGQGPELLIRYENEEAVDDSQLPKDRFSAERLKGVDSTLKIQPAELGDSAVYLCASSLRQGGSTDTQYFGPGTRLTVL.

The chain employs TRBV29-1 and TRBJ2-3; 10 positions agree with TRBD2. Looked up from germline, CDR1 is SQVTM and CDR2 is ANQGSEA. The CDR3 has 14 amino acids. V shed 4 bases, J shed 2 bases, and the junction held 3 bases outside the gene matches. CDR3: CSVGGLAATDTQYF. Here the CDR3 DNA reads TGCAGCGTTGGTGGACTAGCGGCCACAGATACGCAGTATTTT.

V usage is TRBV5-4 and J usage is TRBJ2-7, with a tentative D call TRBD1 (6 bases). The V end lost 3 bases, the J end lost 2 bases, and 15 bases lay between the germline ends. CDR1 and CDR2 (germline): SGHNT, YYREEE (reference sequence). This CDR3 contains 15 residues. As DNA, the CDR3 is TGTGCCAGCAGCTATTCCGGGACATATACCTACGAGCAGTACTTC. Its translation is CASSYSGTYTYEQYF.

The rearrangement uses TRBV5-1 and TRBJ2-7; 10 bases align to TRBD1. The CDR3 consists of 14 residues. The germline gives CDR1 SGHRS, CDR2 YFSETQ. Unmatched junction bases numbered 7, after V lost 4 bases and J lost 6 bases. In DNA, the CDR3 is TGCGCCAGCAGCACGACCGGGACAGGGGTCGAGCAGTACTTC. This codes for CASSTTGTGVEQYF.

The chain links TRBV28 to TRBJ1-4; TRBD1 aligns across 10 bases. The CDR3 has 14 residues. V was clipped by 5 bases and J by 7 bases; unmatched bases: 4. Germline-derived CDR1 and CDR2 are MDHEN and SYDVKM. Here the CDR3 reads CASSTTGGTEKLFF. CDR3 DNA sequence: TGTGCCAGCAGTACGACAGGGGGCACTGAAAAACTGTTTTTT. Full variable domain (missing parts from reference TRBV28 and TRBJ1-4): DVKVTQSSRYLVKRTGEKVFLECVQDMDHENMFWYRQDPGLGLRLIYFSYDVKMKEKGDIPEGYSVSREKKERFSLILESASTNQTSMYLCASSTTGGTEKLFFGSGTQLSVL.

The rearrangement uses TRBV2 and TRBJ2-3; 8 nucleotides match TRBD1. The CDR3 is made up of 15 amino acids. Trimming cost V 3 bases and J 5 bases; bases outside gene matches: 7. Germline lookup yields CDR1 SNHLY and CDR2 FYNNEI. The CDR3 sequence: CASSDVRGHIDTQYF. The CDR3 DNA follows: TGTGCCAGCAGTGACGTCAGGGGGCATATAGATACGCAGTATTTT.

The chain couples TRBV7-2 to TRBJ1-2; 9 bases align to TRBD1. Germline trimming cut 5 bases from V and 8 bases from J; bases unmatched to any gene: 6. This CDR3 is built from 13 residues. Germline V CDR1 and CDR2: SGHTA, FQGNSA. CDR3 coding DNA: TGTGCCAGCAGCCGGGGACAGGGCTTCGGCTACACCTTC. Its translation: CASSRGQGFGYTF.

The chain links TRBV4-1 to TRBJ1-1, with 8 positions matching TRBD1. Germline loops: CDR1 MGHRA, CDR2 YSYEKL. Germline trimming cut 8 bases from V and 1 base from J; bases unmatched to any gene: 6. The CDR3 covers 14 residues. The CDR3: CASARGQGNTEAFF. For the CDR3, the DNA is TGCGCCAGCGCCCGAGGACAGGGGAACACTGAAGCTTTCTTT.

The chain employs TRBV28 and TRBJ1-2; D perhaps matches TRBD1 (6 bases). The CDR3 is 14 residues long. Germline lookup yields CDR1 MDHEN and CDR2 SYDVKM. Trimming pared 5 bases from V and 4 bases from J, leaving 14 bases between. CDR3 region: CASSLGGRIYGYTF. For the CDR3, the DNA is TGTGCCAGCAGTCTTGGGGGGCGGATCTATGGCTACACCTTC.

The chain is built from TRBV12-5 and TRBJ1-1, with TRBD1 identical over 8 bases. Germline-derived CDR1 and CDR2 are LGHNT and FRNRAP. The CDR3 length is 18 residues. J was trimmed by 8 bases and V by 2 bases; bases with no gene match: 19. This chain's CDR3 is CASGLKVGGTGPLGEAFF. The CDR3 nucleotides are TGTGCTAGTGGTTTGAAGGTAGGGGGGACAGGACCGCTCGGGGAAGCTTTCTTT.

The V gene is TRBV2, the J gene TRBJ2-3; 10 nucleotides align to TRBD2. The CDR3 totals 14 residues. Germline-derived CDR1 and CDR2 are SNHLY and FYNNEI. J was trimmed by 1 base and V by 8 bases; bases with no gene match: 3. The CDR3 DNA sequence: TGTGCCAGCCACGGGACTAGCGGCACAGATACGCAGTATTTT. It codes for CASHGTSGTDTQYF.

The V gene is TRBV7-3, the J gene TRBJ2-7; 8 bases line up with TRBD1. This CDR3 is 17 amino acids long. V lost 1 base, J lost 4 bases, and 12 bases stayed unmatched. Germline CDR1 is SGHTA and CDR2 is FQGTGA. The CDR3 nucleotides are TGTGCCAGCAGCTTAATGTGGGCAGGACAGGGTGGATACGAGCAGTACTTC. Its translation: CASSLMWAGQGGYEQYF.